The clone carrying this T cell receptor (beta chain) was recorded only once. The antigen is undetermined. This record comes from a study of cytomegalovirus exposure and HLA in healthy donors. Study-wide findings and caveats: A later analysis linked some 18,000 TCR beta sequences to HLA alleles at 0.05 false discovery rate. Rare TCR sequences predominated, though certain public TCRs were found in many donors.

The length of the CDR3 is 15 residues. V lost 5 bases and J lost 5; bases outside the gene matches: 9. CDR1 and CDR2 (germline): MNHEY, SVGAGI. 60 Vbeta and 13 Jbeta primers were used in PCR. The data were produced by immunoSEQ multiplex PCR, yet TCRdb's version contains in-frame clones alone and is incomplete. The table shows hundreds of thousands of clones, with 85% to 90% occurring only once. The chain uses TRBV6-5 and TRBJ1-5; 7 nucleotides align to TRBD1. This receptor was taken from a woman under 30 in good health and CMV-seronegative. The specimen sequenced was PBMCs. For the CDR3, the DNA is TGTGCCAGCAGTCCACAGGGGATCGGGGATCAGCCCCAGCATTTT. It codes for CASSPQGIGDQPQHF.